What follows are 2 T cell receptor beta chains derived from one specimen sequenced in a study of T cell repertoires in cytomegalovirus infection. TCRdb redid the calling of the reads with MiXCR, one entry per CDR3 protein. The table records some 800,000 distinct CDR3 sequences, 32% of them present only once. Antigens of these TCRs are unknown. Sequences were derived from cultured CD8+ T cells from PBMCs, sampled from culture after CMV antigen stimulation. These receptors were collected from a human donor in good health (CMV status not recorded). Some clones in this sample may be carry-over from other donors' samples.

This clonotype has more than one count but fewer than ten. The V gene is TRBV29-1, the J gene TRBJ2-2; TRBD2 matches 9 bases. CDR3 length: 15 residues. V lost 3 bases, J lost 1 base, and 3 bases stayed unmatched. CDR1 and CDR2 (germline): SQVTM, ANQGSEA. CDR3 nucleotide sequence: TGCAGCGTTGAGGTAGCGGGGGTGAACACCGGGGAGCTGTTTTTT. This gives the protein CSVEVAGVNTGELFF.

On this clonotype: A junction end diverges from the germline sequence, so it may reflect a read error. The chain combines TRBV5-3 with TRBJ2-7; D might be TRBD1 or TRBD2, each matching 6 bases. TRBV5-3 is an open reading frame whose function is uncertain. This CDR3 is 16 amino acids long. CDR3 sequence (DNA): TGTGCCAGCAGCTTGGACCCCAAGGGGGGTGCCTACGAGCAGTACTTC. This encodes CASSLDPKGGAYEQYF.